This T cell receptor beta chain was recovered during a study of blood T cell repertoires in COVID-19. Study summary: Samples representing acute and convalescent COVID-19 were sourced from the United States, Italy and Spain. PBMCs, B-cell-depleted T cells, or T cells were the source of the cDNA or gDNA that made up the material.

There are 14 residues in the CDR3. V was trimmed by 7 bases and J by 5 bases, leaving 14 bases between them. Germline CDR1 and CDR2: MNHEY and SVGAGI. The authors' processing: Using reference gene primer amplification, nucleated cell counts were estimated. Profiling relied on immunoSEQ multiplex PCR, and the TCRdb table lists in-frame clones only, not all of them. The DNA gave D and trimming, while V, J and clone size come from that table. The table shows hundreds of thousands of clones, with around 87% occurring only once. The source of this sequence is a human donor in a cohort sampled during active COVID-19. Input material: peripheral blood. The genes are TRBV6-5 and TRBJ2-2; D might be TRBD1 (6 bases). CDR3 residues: CASNRRGRTGELFF. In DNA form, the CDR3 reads TGTGCCAGCAACCGCAGGGGTCGGACCGGGGAGCTGTTTTTT.